The sequence of this T cell receptor (beta chain) was determined in a study of blood T cell repertoires in COVID-19. Study-level background: Sites across the United States, Italy and Spain contributed samples from acute and convalescent COVID-19. PBMCs, B-cell-depleted T cells, or T cells provided the cDNA or gDNA that made up the material.

Authors' data handling: Estimates of nucleated cell counts were drawn from the amplification of reference gene primers. Assay: immunoSEQ multiplex PCR; the TCRdb copy retains only in-frame clones and omits some. The DNA was the basis for D and trimming; V, J and clone size are from that table. The data hold over 100,000 clones, with about 89% observed a single time. This TCR derives from a man in his forties or fifties with acute or convalescent COVID-19. The sample was peripheral blood.

CDR3 in DNA: TGCGCCAGCAGCCAAACAGGGCGCTATCAGCCCCAGCATTTT. As protein: CASSQTGRYQPQHF. The genes are TRBV5-1 and TRBJ1-5; tentatively, D is TRBD1 (6 bases). Trimming took 4 bases from V and 5 from J, leaving 13 bases between them. CDR3 length: 14 residues. Germline V lookup: CDR1 SGHRS, CDR2 YFSETQ.